This is a list of T cell receptor beta chains from one sample in a study of cytomegalovirus exposure and HLA in healthy donors. Produced via immunoSEQ multiplex PCR; TCRdb's table is partial and in-frame only. The sample carries about 150,000 clones, about four fifths recorded once. The sequenced material came from PBMCs. These receptors were obtained from a man aged 25 to 40 in good health and CMV-seropositive. The CDR3 runs from the conserved cysteine through the conserved F or W. A D gene is named only where the DNA matches it firmly. Size values are once, few and many counts, or a class for expanded clones, and some rows have none.

>TRBV11-2|TRBJ2-1|TRBD1|few
CASSPRTGTGNEQFF
TGTGCCAGCAGCCCGCGTACTGGGACAGGCAATGAGCAGTTCTTC
>TRBV6-1|TRBJ2-1|TRBD2|.
CASSVALAGKDEQFF
TGTGCCAGCAGTGTGGCGCTAGCGGGAAAGGATGAGCAGTTCTTC
>TRBV7-9|TRBJ1-1|TRBD1|.
CSSSPGQAGGTEAFF
TGTTCCAGCAGCCCGGGACAGGCAGGGGGCACTGAAGCTTTCTTT
>TRBV15|TRBJ1-4|.|.
CATKPREAGRSEKLFF
TGTGCCACCAAACCTAGGGAGGCCGGAAGGAGTGAAAAACTGTTTTTT
>TRBV28|TRBJ1-1|.|.
CASSLYREGGTEAFF
TGTGCCAGCAGCCTATACAGGGAGGGGGGCACTGAAGCTTTCTTT
>TRBV6-5|TRBJ1-5|TRBD1|.
CASKGTGGQPQHF
TGTGCCAGCAAAGGGACAGGAGGTCAGCCCCAGCATTTT
>TRBV6-1|TRBJ2-3|.|.
CASSELQGPDTQYF
TGTGCCAGCAGTGAACTGCAGGGCCCGGATACGCAGTATTTT
>TRBV15|TRBJ2-7|.|.
CATSRDRAASYEQYF
TGTGCCACCAGCAGAGATCGAGCGGCCTCCTACGAGCAGTACTTC
>TRBV11-3|TRBJ2-5|.|.
CASSLEGAQETQYF
TGTGCCAGCAGCTTAGAAGGAGCTCAAGAGACCCAGTACTTC
>TRBV7-9|TRBJ2-7|.|once
CASSLLQGPYEQYF
TGTGCCAGCAGCTTACTACAGGGCCCCTACGAGCAGTACTTC
>TRBV12-5|TRBJ2-6|.|.
CASGLVPGPGANVLTF
TGTGCTAGTGGTTTGGTACCAGGTCCTGGGGCCAACGTCCTGACTTTC
>TRBV6-6|TRBJ1-1|.|.
CASSYHKTEAFF
TGTGCCAGCAGTTACCACAAAACTGAAGCTTTCTTT
>TRBV19|TRBJ2-5|TRBD2|.
CASSSPRAGPETQYF
TGTGCCAGTAGTTCCCCCCGAGCGGGACCAGAGACCCAGTACTTC
>TRBV12-5|TRBJ2-1|TRBD2|.
CASGLVSPSASGRSNEQFF
TGTGCTAGTGGTTTGGTATCCCCCAGCGCTAGCGGGAGATCTAATGAGCAGTTCTTC
>TRBV5-6|TRBJ2-7|TRBD1|.
CASSWDSSYEQYF
TGTGCCAGCAGTTGGGACAGCTCCTACGAGCAGTACTTC
>TRBV6-1|TRBJ2-7|.|.
CASSVQGYTAEQYF
TGTGCCAGCAGTGTTCAGGGGTACACTGCCGAGCAGTACTTC
>TRBV10-1|TRBJ2-7|.|few
CASSLTFTGQTSYEQYF
TGCGCCAGCAGCTTGACCTTTACAGGGCAAACCTCCTACGAGCAGTACTTC